This TCR beta chain was profiled in a study of shared clonotypes between healthy human individuals. Study-wide results and caveats: The study found lower generation probabilities in non-shared clonotypes than in those shared by all four donors.

To note about this clone: Antigen: not known.

Every immunoSEQ plate was one replicate of a subset's evenly spread DNA. The table came from immunoSEQ multiplex PCR; TCRdb's copy has only in-frame clones and leaves some out. Of about 700,000 clones listed, just over 90% are singletons. The CDR3 is 10 residues long. Per germline, CDR1 DFQATT and CDR2 SNEGSKA (reference sequence). V lost 5 bases, J lost 6 bases, and 7 bases lay in between. Naivety among CD8 cells was defined by CD45RO negativity and positive CCR7 selection, thereby excluding terminally differentiated effector memory CD45RA+ cells. The study enrolled healthy HIV-negative adults without recent acute infections or vaccinations as donors.

The sequenced sample was naive CD8+ T cells sorted from blood. The clonotype comes from a young man in good health. V gene TRBV20-1 combines with J gene TRBJ1-1; no reliable D call. CDR3 sequence reads: CSAPEPEAFF. CDR3 in DNA: TGCAGTGCTCCGGAACCTGAAGCTTTCTTT.